This T cell receptor beta chain was sequenced for a study of OX40 agonist ivuxolimab in advanced cancers. Study information: A diagnosis of hepatocellular carcinoma, melanoma, renal cell or head and neck cancer was present in dose-escalation patients.

As to this clone: Sequence at one end of the junction differs from germline and may be a read error.

Per germline, CDR1 SSHAT and CDR2 FNYEAQ (reference sequence). The CDR3 extends over 14 amino acids. Sequenced by immunoSEQ multiplex PCR; TCRdb stores in-frame clones only, minus some. The sample contains 40,000 to 65,000 clones, 70% to 90% of which appear only once. The specimen comprised CD4+ or CD8+ T cells sorted from blood, sampled in a trial of the OX40 agonist ivuxolimab. This chain connects TRBV7-7 to TRBJ2-2; 9 nucleotides align to TRBD1. This receptor was identified in an adult with an advanced solid tumor such as melanoma, head and neck, liver or kidney cancer. CDR3 DNA: TGTGCTAGCAGACGGACAGGGGAAACCGGGGAGCTGTTTTTT. Protein: CASRRTGETGELFF.